Presented here are 26 T cell receptor beta chains from one specimen sequenced in a study of blood T cell repertoires in COVID-19. Assay: immunoSEQ multiplex PCR; the TCRdb copy retains only in-frame clones and omits some. Of roughly 190,000 clones in the sample, around 88% were seen once. The sample consisted of peripheral blood. Receptors originate from a man in his fifties or sixties with active or convalescent COVID-19.

V and J are TRBV7-9 and TRBJ2-7, with 7 positions matching TRBD1. The CDR3 spans 13 residues. Trimming took 3 bases from V and 5 from J; bases not matched to a gene: 4. CDR1 is SEHNR, CDR2 FQNEAQ, per germline (reference sequence). Here the CDR3 DNA reads TGTGCCAGCAGCTTGGGCAGGGGGAACGAGCAGTACTTC. This encodes CASSLGRGNEQYF.

The gene calls are TRBV5-1 and TRBJ2-7; the D gene is possibly TRBD2 (5 bases). Germline V lookup: CDR1 SGHRS, CDR2 YFSETQ. The germline V and J ends were trimmed by 0 bases and 7 bases, with 14 bases remaining between them. This CDR3 is built from 14 residues. CDR3 coding DNA: TGCGCCAGCAGCTTGGAGCTCGGGATTGGGGAGCAGTACTTC. Translated, it gives CASSLELGIGEQYF.

At least ten counts were recorded for this clone. The chain joins TRBV30 to TRBJ1-5, with TRBD1 as a possible D gene (6 bases). V was clipped by 3 bases and J by 4 bases, with 16 bases between them. Germline V lookup: CDR1 GTSNPN, CDR2 SVGIG (reference sequence). The CDR3 is 15 amino acids. CDR3 in amino acids: CAWSEDRDINQPQHF. The CDR3 nucleotides are TGTGCCTGGAGCGAAGACCGGGACATTAATCAGCCCCAGCATTTT.

This clone is a singleton in its sample. The chain links TRBV7-2 to TRBJ1-5; D is unresolved. The V gene lost 2 bases and the J gene lost 1 base, with 12 bases spanning the gap. The CDR3 loop spans 16 amino acids. Germline lookup yields CDR1 SGHTA and CDR2 FQGNSA. CDR3 coding DNA: TGTGCCAGCAGCTTAACATTCCTCTGGAGCAATCAGCCCCAGCATTTT. Amino acid sequence: CASSLTFLWSNQPQHF.

The gene calls are TRBV5-6 and TRBJ2-7; D not certain. V was shortened by 0 bases and J by 3 bases, with 10 bases between the two germline ends. CDR3 length: 14 residues. Germline CDR1 reads SGHDT; CDR2 reads YYEEEE. CDR3 bases: TGTGCCAGCAGCTTGGTCAGGCCTTACTACGAGCAGTACTTC. This gives the protein CASSLVRPYYEQYF.

The gene calls are TRBV5-1 and TRBJ2-1, with TRBD2 matching 12 bases. Germline CDR1 reads SGHRS; CDR2 reads YFSETQ. The length of the CDR3 is 14 residues. With 5 bases clipped from V and 4 bases from J, the junction kept 1 base outside the gene matches. CDR3 region: CASRTSGGYNEQFF. CDR3 nucleotides: TGCGCCAGCAGGACTAGCGGGGGATACAATGAGCAGTTCTTC. The full variable domain, its missing parts supplied by reference TRBV5-1 and TRBJ2-1, is KAGVTQTPRYLIKTRGQQVTLSCSPISGHRSVSWYQQTPGQGLQFLFEYFSETQRNKGNFPGRFSGRQFSNSRSEMNVSTLELGDSALYLCASRTSGGYNEQFFGPGTRLTVL.

The chain recombines TRBV12-3 or TRBV12-4 with TRBJ1-1; D not certain. Trimming took 10 bases from V and 0 from J, leaving 12 bases between them. The CDR3 is 13 residues long. The CDR3 sequence is CATKGVMNTEAFF. CDR3 DNA: TGTGCCACCAAGGGAGTAATGAACACTGAAGCTTTCTTT.

The chain is built from TRBV6-5 and TRBJ1-2, with 7 positions matching TRBD1. The germline gives CDR1 MNHEY, CDR2 SVGAGI. Trimming took 4 bases from V and 3 from J; bases not matched to a gene: 8. The CDR3 consists of 15 residues. The CDR3 DNA follows: TGTGCCAGCAGTTCCCCAGGGGGAGGTTACTATGGCTACACCTTC. Protein: CASSSPGGGYYGYTF.

This sequence joins TRBV20-1 and TRBJ1-1; D is unresolved. V was shortened by 6 bases and J by 2 bases, with 7 bases between the two germline ends. Looked up from germline, CDR1 is DFQATT and CDR2 is SNEGSKA (reference sequence). CDR3 length: 11 amino acids. In DNA form, the CDR3 reads TGCAGTGCGTCCCAAAACACTGAAGCTTTCTTT. It encodes CSASQNTEAFF.

The chain recombines TRBV5-6 with TRBJ1-5; the match to TRBD1 covers 9 bases. Germline V CDR1 and CDR2: SGHDT, YYEEEE. V lost 4 bases and J lost 6; bases outside the gene matches: 8. CDR3 size: 15 residues. CDR3: CASSQTGGGGQPQHF. The CDR3 region has the DNA TGTGCCAGCAGCCAGACAGGGGGGGGCGGTCAGCCCCAGCATTTT.

The V and J genes are TRBV6-1 and TRBJ1-1; the match to TRBD1 covers 10 bases. After removal of 3 bases from V and 8 bases from J, the junction contained 6 bases not matched to a gene. The CDR3 totals 14 residues. Germline-derived CDR1 and CDR2 are MNHNS and SASEGT. DNA for the CDR3: TGTGCCAGCAGTGATGGGACAGGGGCCCCGGAAGCTTTCTTT. It encodes CASSDGTGAPEAFF.

The genes are TRBV7-9 and TRBJ1-4; 7 bases match TRBD1. The CDR3 has 15 residues. Germline values: CDR1 SEHNR, CDR2 FQNEAQ (reference sequence). V lost 5 bases to trimming and J lost 3 bases; unmatched junction nucleotides: 6. Here the CDR3 reads CASSPPGTANEKLFF. The CDR3 nucleotides are TGTGCCAGCAGCCCGCCCGGGACAGCTAATGAAAAACTGTTTTTT.

The CDR3: CASSRGQPYQPQHF. The DNA of the CDR3 is TGTGCCAGCAGTAGGGGACAGCCCTATCAGCCCCAGCATTTT. The chain links TRBV27 to TRBJ1-5; TRBD1 matches at 7 bases. V trimming: 5 bases; J trimming: 5 bases; junction bases outside the gene matches: 6. The CDR3 is 14 residues long. Germline-derived CDR1 and CDR2 are MNHEY and SMNVEV (reference sequence).

This clone was seen just once. The chain recombines TRBV6-5 with TRBJ1-2; 8 bases agree with TRBD1. V gave up 6 bases and J gave up 4 bases; unmatched junction bases: 7. The CDR3 has 14 residues. Germline V gene lookup returns CDR1 MNHEY and CDR2 SVGAGI. The chain's CDR3 is CASRPDRGVYGYTF. CDR3 nucleotide sequence: TGTGCCAGCAGACCCGACAGGGGAGTCTATGGCTACACCTTC.

The gene calls are TRBV5-8 and TRBJ2-2; D not certain. Between the trimmed V and J ends, which lost 0 bases and 1 base, there was a span of 4 bases. The CDR3 extends over 14 amino acids. From germline, CDR1 is SGHTS and CDR2 YDEGEE. CDR3 nucleotide sequence: TGTGCCAGCAGCTTGGATCGGAACACCGGGGAGCTGTTTTTT. This encodes CASSLDRNTGELFF.

The chain has TRBV5-4 and TRBJ2-7; TRBD2 aligns across 8 bases. Germline V gene sequence: CDR1 SGHNT, CDR2 YYREEE (reference sequence). Trimming took 4 bases from V and 3 from J; bases not matched to a gene: 12. The CDR3 contains 16 residues. The CDR3 loop reads CASSKEGSGIGYEQYF. The DNA for the CDR3 is TGTGCCAGCAGCAAGGAGGGTAGCGGGATCGGCTACGAGCAGTACTTC.

The V gene is TRBV15, the J gene TRBJ1-1; D possibly corresponds to TRBD1 (6 bases). The ends were cut back, 1 base at V and 2 bases at J, with 23 bases in the middle. The V gene's germline CDR1 is LNHNV and CDR2 YYDKDF (reference sequence). This CDR3 is 19 amino acids long. In DNA form, the CDR3 reads TGTGCCACCAGCAGAGGTGGAATTTTAAGAGGGGGAATTAACACTGAAGCTTTCTTT. Translation gives CATSRGGILRGGINTEAFF.

This chain connects TRBV30 to TRBJ2-3; 8 bases match TRBD2. The CDR3 runs to 15 residues. CDR1 is GTSNPN and CDR2 is SVGIG in the germline V gene (reference sequence). V trimming: 2 bases; J trimming: 1 base; junction bases outside the gene matches: 5. Here the CDR3 DNA reads TGTGCCTGGAGTCCAAGCGGGAGACGCACAGATACGCAGTATTTT. It codes for CAWSPSGRRTDTQYF.

V is TRBV15 and J is TRBJ1-4; D is unresolved. The CDR3 contains 17 residues. Germline CDR1 is LNHNV and CDR2 is YYDKDF (reference sequence). Trimming took off 3 bases at V and 0 bases at J, with 14 bases between the two ends. The CDR3 loop is CATSRRGRAATNEKLFF. The CDR3 bases are TGTGCCACCAGCAGGAGAGGGAGGGCGGCAACTAATGAAAAACTGTTTTTT.

The V gene is TRBV7-9, the J gene TRBJ1-2; 9 bases line up with TRBD1. V shed 4 bases, J shed 8 bases, and the junction held 2 bases outside the gene matches. This CDR3 has 12 residues. CDR1 and CDR2 (germline): SEHNR, FQNEAQ (reference sequence). The CDR3 loop is CASSWDRDGYTF. CDR3 DNA: TGTGCCAGCAGCTGGGACAGGGACGGCTACACCTTC.

The rearrangement links TRBV28 to TRBJ2-2; D may be TRBD1 (6 bases). This CDR3 is 14 amino acids long. The germline CDR1 and CDR2 sequences are MDHEN and SYDVKM. The ends were cut back, 10 bases at V and 1 base at J, with 13 bases in the middle. DNA of the CDR3: TGTGCCACCAGCATACAGGGGAACACCGGGGAGCTGTTTTTT. Protein: CATSIQGNTGELFF.

The CDR3 loop reads CASSFSGGYEQYF. DNA of the CDR3: TGTGCCAGCAGCTTTAGCGGGGGGTACGAGCAGTACTTC. The chain employs TRBV7-2 and TRBJ2-7, with 10 bases fitting TRBD2. The length of the CDR3 is 13 residues. Germline CDR1 is SGHTA and CDR2 is FQGNSA. V was pared by 3 bases and J by 4 bases, with 0 bases of the junction left unmatched. Variable domain in full (rest from reference TRBV7-2 and TRBJ2-7): GAGVSQSPSNKVTEKGKDVELRCDPISGHTALYWYRQSLGQGLEFLIYFQGNSAPDKSGLPSDRFSAERTGGSVSTLTIQRTQQEDSAVYLCASSFSGGYEQYFGPGTRLTVT.

The chain recombines TRBV6-5 with TRBJ1-1, with D maybe TRBD1 (5 bases). This CDR3 is built from 16 residues. Germline CDR1 reads MNHEY; CDR2 reads SVGAGI. The V and J ends lost 2 bases and 2 bases respectively, with 15 bases between them. The CDR3 spells CASSYAWGRGNTEAFF. CDR3 in DNA: TGTGCCAGCAGTTACGCTTGGGGTAGGGGCAACACTGAAGCTTTCTTT.

V gene TRBV12-3 or TRBV12-4 combines with J gene TRBJ1-1; D is uncertain. The CDR3 has 13 residues. The V end lost 3 bases, the J end lost 6 bases, and 11 bases lay between the germline ends. DNA for the CDR3: TGTGCCAGCAGTTTCCTGCGGAGGGCTGAAGCTTTCTTT. It encodes CASSFLRRAEAFF.

This chain joins TRBV6-6 and TRBJ2-4; 8 nucleotides align to TRBD2. Germline loops: CDR1 MNHNY, CDR2 SVGAGI (reference sequence). The CDR3 covers 17 residues. V dropped 5 bases and J dropped 0; count of bases not matched to a gene: 9. In DNA, the CDR3 is TGTGCCAGCAGTCCCGGACTAGCTGCACTAGCCAAAAACATTCAGTACTTC. Protein product: CASSPGLAALAKNIQYF.

The rearrangement links TRBV19 to TRBJ1-1; unclear D gene. The ends were cut back, 3 bases at V and 1 base at J, with 6 bases in the middle. This CDR3 comprises 13 residues. Germline lookup yields CDR1 LNHDA and CDR2 SQIVND (reference sequence). The CDR3 reads CASSMWQNTEAFF. DNA for the CDR3: TGTGCCAGTAGTATGTGGCAGAACACTGAAGCTTTCTTT.